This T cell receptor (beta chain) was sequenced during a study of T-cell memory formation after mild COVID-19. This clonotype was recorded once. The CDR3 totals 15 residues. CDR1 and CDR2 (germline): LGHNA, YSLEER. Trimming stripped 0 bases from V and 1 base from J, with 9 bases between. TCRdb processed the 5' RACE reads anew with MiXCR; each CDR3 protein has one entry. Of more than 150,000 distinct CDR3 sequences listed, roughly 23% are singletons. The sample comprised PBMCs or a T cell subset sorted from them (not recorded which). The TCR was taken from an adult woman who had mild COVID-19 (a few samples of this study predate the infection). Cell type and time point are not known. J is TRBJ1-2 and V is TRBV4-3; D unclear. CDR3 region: CASSQDNNRNYGYTF. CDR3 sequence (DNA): TGCGCCAGCAGCCAAGATAACAACCGTAACTATGGCTACACCTTC.